Below, one T cell receptor (beta chain) is given with its context. Its antigen remains unidentified. CDR3 size: 17 residues. Germline V gene lookup returns CDR1 MNHEY and CDR2 SVGEGT. This specimen comes from a study of T cells expressing NK-cell markers. The overall study: Seven HCMV-seropositive donors and one seronegative donor made up the eight sequenced donors.

Whole-study results and caveats: Clones of NKG2C+ T cells that had expanded were of unclear HCMV specificity. Researchers report these clonotypes also headed the CD3+CD56-NKG2C+ fraction in several donors. Roughly six donors showed dominant NKG2C+ clonotypes comprising roughly 1.0-7.5% of their CD8+ T cells.

TCRdb re-called the 5' RACE reads, yielding one record per CDR3 amino acid sequence without DNA. The specimen's table records 550,000 to 600,000 distinct CDR3 sequences. The sample taken for sequencing was blood T cells: a sorted CD56 or NKG2C T cell subset, CD4+ or CD8+ T cells, or bulk PBMC T cells (not recorded which). The TCR was taken from a man aged 18-30 years in good health. This sequence joins TRBV6-2 or TRBV6-3 and TRBJ1-5; the TRBD1 assignment by TCRdb is unverifiable without DNA. The CDR3 region is CASTGGGGGKSNQPQHF.